The 31 T cell receptor beta chains reported below all come from one sample, sequenced in a study of T-cell reconstitution after alpha-beta-depleted transplantation in children. As it was prepared, the TCRbeta library received unique molecular identifiers. TCRdb analysed the PCR reads with MiXCR anew, one entry per CDR3 protein. The profile shows 200,000 to 250,000 distinct CDR3 sequences, roughly a tenth of them singletons. The sequences come from PBMCs, collected before TCRalphabeta/CD19-depleted stem cell transplant. The receptor source for this set is a child younger than two with acute myeloid leukemia, due to receive a stem cell transplant.

The genes are TRBV7-9 and TRBJ2-7, with 7 bases matching TRBD1. J gave up 4 bases and V 5 bases, and 8 bases lay outside the gene matches. The CDR3 runs 14 residues. Germline V CDR1 and CDR2: SEHNR, FQNEAQ (reference sequence). As DNA, the CDR3 is TGTGCCAGCAGCAGGGACAGTGCAGCGTACGAGCAGTACTTC. Protein product: CASSRDSAAYEQYF.

This clonotype occurred many times. The CDR3, as DNA: TGCAGTGCTAGAGCCCCAGGGGACGAGCAGTACTTC. This encodes CSARAPGDEQYF. The chain is built from TRBV20-1 and TRBJ2-7; possible D gene TRBD1, 6 bases. V was trimmed by 1 base and J by 5 bases, leaving 9 bases between them. The CDR3 loop spans 12 amino acids. CDR1 and CDR2 from the germline V gene are DFQATT and SNEGSKA (reference sequence).

Many counts were recorded for this clonotype. The V call is TRBV10-2, the J call TRBJ1-1, with 7 bases fitting TRBD1. The length of the CDR3 is 12 residues. V gave up 6 bases and J gave up 6 bases; unmatched junction bases: 4. The germline V gene encodes CDR1 WSHSY and CDR2 SAAADI. CDR3 bases: TGCGCCAGCAGCGAGGGGGCCCCTGAAGCTTTCTTT. Translated: CASSEGAPEAFF.

This clonotype was counted only a few times. The CDR3 loop is CSAREGGTDTQYF. CDR3 nucleotide sequence: TGCAGTGCTAGGGAGGGGGGCACAGATACGCAGTATTTT. The chain joins TRBV20-1 to TRBJ2-3; possibly TRBD1 or TRBD2 for D (6 bases each). This CDR3 contains 13 residues. Trimming removed 3 bases from V and 1 base from J, with 8 bases in between. Germline V gene lookup returns CDR1 DFQATT and CDR2 SNEGSKA (reference sequence).

The rearrangement links TRBV5-1 to TRBJ2-2, with D unresolved. Trimming removed 0 bases from V and 7 bases from J, with 10 bases in between. Germline-derived CDR1 and CDR2 are SGHRS and YFSETQ. The CDR3 is 14 residues long. CDR3 amino acids: CASSLDSLDGELFF. The CDR3 nucleotides read TGCGCCAGCAGCTTGGACTCTCTCGACGGGGAGCTGTTTTTT.

Many counts were recorded for this clonotype. The chain recombines TRBV12-3 or TRBV12-4 with TRBJ2-2; D possibly corresponds to TRBD2 (5 bases). This CDR3 region has 14 residues. Trimming removed 6 bases at V and 2 bases at J, with 10 bases between. CDR3 region: CASRASGNTGELFF. The CDR3 nucleotides read TGTGCCAGCAGAGCCAGCGGAAACACCGGGGAGCTGTTTTTT.

This clonotype has ten or more counts. The V gene is TRBV6-5, the J gene TRBJ2-2; 9 nucleotides line up with TRBD1. J lost 1 base, V lost 2 bases, and 2 bases had no gene match. Germline V gene data show CDR1 as MNHEY and CDR2 as SVGAGI. CDR3 length: 16 residues. The CDR3 loop is CASSYPDRGNTGELFF. The CDR3 DNA is TGTGCCAGCAGTTACCCGGACAGGGGGAACACCGGGGAGCTGTTTTTT.

This clonotype has a count of ten or more. The gene calls are TRBV11-2 and TRBJ2-1; 8 positions match TRBD1. CDR1 is SGHAT and CDR2 is FQNNGV in the germline V gene. V gave up 1 base and J gave up 4 bases; unmatched junction bases: 12. The CDR3 runs 18 residues. CDR3 protein: CASSLGPHQGAGYNEQFF. The CDR3 nucleotides are TGTGCCAGCAGCTTAGGCCCTCATCAGGGGGCAGGTTACAATGAGCAGTTCTTC.

This clonotype has at least ten counts. This chain connects TRBV15 to TRBJ1-2; D gene uncertain. CDR3 size: 14 residues. V lost 0 bases, J lost 4 bases, and 9 bases lay in between. Germline CDR1 LNHNV, CDR2 YYDKDF (reference sequence). CDR3 protein: CATSRDKGTYGYTF. The CDR3 DNA reads as TGTGCCACCAGCAGAGACAAGGGTACCTATGGCTACACCTTC.

This clonotype has a count of ten or more. The genes are TRBV10-3 and TRBJ2-5; tentative D call: TRBD1 (6 bases). This CDR3 is 13 amino acids long. Germline V gene lookup returns CDR1 ENHRY and CDR2 SYGVKD. The V gene lost 10 bases and the J gene lost 2 bases, with 14 bases spanning the gap. CDR3 protein: CATRTEKQETQYF. The CDR3 nucleotides are TGTGCCACCCGGACAGAGAAGCAAGAGACCCAGTACTTC.

The chain carries TRBV2 and TRBJ1-5; 9 positions match TRBD1. This CDR3 has 14 amino acids. Germline CDR1 SNHLY, CDR2 FYNNEI. Trimming at V came to 10 bases and at J to 7 bases, leaving 11 bases not matched to a gene. The CDR3 loop is CANNLGQGMQPQHF. For the CDR3, the DNA is TGTGCCAACAATCTCGGACAGGGGATGCAGCCCCAGCATTTT. Supplemented by reference TRBV2 and TRBJ1-5, the full variable domain reads EPEVTQTPSHQVTQMGQEVILRCVPISNHLYFYWYRQILGQKVEFLVSFYNNEISEKSEIFDDQFSVERPDGSNFTLKIRSTKLEDSAMYFCANNLGQGMQPQHFGDGTRLSIL.

In its sample, this clonotype was seen many times. The chain recombines TRBV10-1 with TRBJ2-3, with D possibly matching TRBD2 (6 bases). Germline V gene data show CDR1 as WNHNN and CDR2 as SYGVQD (reference sequence). V was shortened by 3 bases and J by 0 bases, with 10 bases between the two germline ends. The CDR3 loop spans 15 amino acids. In DNA, the CDR3 is TGCGCCAGCAGTGACACGGGAGACAGCACAGATACGCAGTATTTT. Protein sequence: CASSDTGDSTDTQYF.

This clonotype was counted at least ten times. This chain joins TRBV2 and TRBJ2-7; 14 positions match TRBD2. CDR1 SNHLY and CDR2 FYNNEI come from the germline V gene. CDR3 length: 17 residues. V was pared by 9 bases and J by 3 bases, with 13 bases of the junction left unmatched. The CDR3 spells CASNLPIGLAGGYEQYF. The CDR3 DNA reads TGTGCCAGTAACTTACCTATTGGACTAGCGGGAGGCTACGAGCAGTACTTC.

This clonotype was detected ten times or more. The chain combines TRBV5-1 with TRBJ2-1, with TRBD1 as a possible D gene (7 bases). This CDR3 region has 17 residues. Trimming stripped 4 bases from V and 8 bases from J, with 25 bases between. Germline CDR1 SGHRS, CDR2 YFSETQ. CDR3 loop: CASSGAEGADGGDEQFF. The CDR3 region has the DNA TGCGCCAGCAGCGGGGCGGAGGGGGCCGACGGGGGCGATGAGCAGTTCTTC.

The sample holds many counts of this clonotype. V and J are TRBV7-6 and TRBJ1-1; no firm D call. The CDR3 has 13 residues. CDR1 SGHVS and CDR2 FNYEAQ come from the germline V gene. V lost 5 bases and J lost 6, with 13 bases in between. CDR3 protein: CASSDGRTAEAFF. The CDR3 DNA reads as TGTGCCAGCAGCGACGGACGGACGGCTGAAGCTTTCTTT.

This clonotype has a count of ten or more. The chain has TRBV12-3 or TRBV12-4 and TRBJ2-5; no firm D call. CDR3 size: 12 residues. The ends were cut back, 8 bases at V and 1 base at J, with 8 bases in the middle. This CDR3 is CASAGPQETQYF. CDR3 nucleotide sequence: TGTGCCAGCGCCGGGCCCCAAGAGACCCAGTACTTC.

This clonotype was detected many times. The J gene is TRBJ2-1, the V gene TRBV3-1; no firm D call. Germline V gene sequence: CDR1 LGHDT, CDR2 YNNKEL (reference sequence). The germline V and J ends were trimmed by 2 bases and 1 base, with 6 bases remaining between them. This CDR3 comprises 14 residues. CDR3: CASSQLVSYNEQFF. DNA for the CDR3: TGTGCCAGCAGCCAACTAGTTTCCTACAATGAGCAGTTCTTC.

This clonotype was seen many times. The V call is TRBV7-2, the J call TRBJ2-3; 9 bases match TRBD2. The V gene end was trimmed by 3 bases and the J gene end by 2 bases; junction bases not matched to a gene: 9. In germline, CDR1 is SGHTA, CDR2 FQGNSA. The CDR3 length is 17 residues. CDR3 DNA sequence: TGTGCCAGCAGCTTGGTATTTAGCGGGAGCCTCACAGATACGCAGTATTTT. This codes for CASSLVFSGSLTDTQYF.

This clonotype appeared many times. The chain recombines TRBV28 with TRBJ2-3, with 7 bases that match TRBD2. Germline CDR1 reads MDHEN; CDR2 reads SYDVKM. With 5 bases clipped from V and 0 bases from J, the junction kept 5 bases outside the gene matches. The CDR3 spans 15 residues. The CDR3 DNA sequence: TGTGCCAGCAGTATCTATAGCGGGAGCACAGATACGCAGTATTTT. Its translation is CASSIYSGSTDTQYF.

In this sample, this clonotype is medium-sized. The J gene is TRBJ2-7, the V gene TRBV20-1; 10 bases fit TRBD1. CDR1 is DFQATT and CDR2 is SNEGSKA in the germline V gene (reference sequence). V was clipped by 3 bases and J by 0 bases; unmatched bases: 5. CDR3 size: 15 residues. The CDR3 region is CSASWRTGGSYEQYF. CDR3 nucleotide sequence: TGCAGTGCTAGCTGGCGGACAGGGGGCTCCTACGAGCAGTACTTC.

There are many counts of this clonotype. J is TRBJ2-1 and V is TRBV5-1; 10 bases line up with TRBD1. The V gene end was trimmed by 0 bases and the J gene end by 9 bases; junction bases not matched to a gene: 9. The CDR3 sequence is 16 residues long. Looked up from germline, CDR1 is SGHRS and CDR2 is YFSETQ. In DNA, the CDR3 is TGCGCCAGCAGCTTGGGGCCGGGACAGGGGCAGATTGAGCAGTTCTTC. Translation: CASSLGPGQGQIEQFF.

The chain combines TRBV24-1 with TRBJ2-7, with D perhaps TRBD1 or TRBD2 (5 bases each). The germline gives CDR1 KGHDR, CDR2 SFDVKD. The V and J ends lost 3 bases and 0 bases respectively, with 8 bases between them. The CDR3 contains 14 residues. CDR3 sequence reads: CATSDPGTSYEQYF. Written as DNA, the CDR3 is TGTGCCACCAGTGATCCCGGGACCTCCTACGAGCAGTACTTC.

This clonotype showed up just a few times. The J gene is TRBJ2-3, the V gene TRBV24-1; 10 nucleotides agree with TRBD2. This CDR3 region has 15 residues. CDR1 and CDR2 from the germline V gene are KGHDR and SFDVKD. Germline trimming cut 4 bases from V and 1 base from J; bases unmatched to any gene: 1. The CDR3 DNA reads as TGTGCCACCAGTGAACTAGCGGGACGCACAGATACGCAGTATTTT. This encodes CATSELAGRTDTQYF.

This clonotype was detected only a few times. The chain is built from TRBV6-5 and TRBJ2-5; TRBD1 matches 7 bases. The germline gives CDR1 MNHEY, CDR2 SVGAGI. V lost 4 bases to trimming and J lost 4 bases; unmatched junction nucleotides: 9. The CDR3 is made up of 15 amino acids. In nucleotides, the CDR3 is TGTGCCAGCAGTTTCGCAGGGGGATTTGGAGAGACCCAGTACTTC. Protein: CASSFAGGFGETQYF.

This clonotype was counted at least ten times. The genes are TRBV6-5 and TRBJ2-3, with TRBD2 matching over 10 bases. The CDR3 sequence is 16 residues long. Germline V gene sequence: CDR1 MNHEY, CDR2 SVGAGI. Unmatched junction bases numbered 6, after V lost 2 bases and J lost 4 bases. CDR3 protein: CASSYAGTSASDTQYF. The CDR3 region has the DNA TGTGCCAGCAGTTACGCCGGGACTAGCGCTTCAGATACGCAGTATTTT.

Ten or more counts support this clonotype. V gene TRBV4-1 combines with J gene TRBJ1-1; D is uncertain. V gave up 4 bases and J gave up 1 base, with 13 bases separating them. There are 15 residues in the CDR3. The V gene's germline CDR1 is MGHRA and CDR2 YSYEKL. The CDR3 coding sequence is TGCGCCAGCAGCCGCGAGGGTTTGAGGAACACTGAAGCTTTCTTT. Translation: CASSREGLRNTEAFF.

This clonotype has a count of ten or more. The V and J genes are TRBV19 and TRBJ1-2; D is unresolved. Germline-derived CDR1 and CDR2 are LNHDA and SQIVND (reference sequence). Trimming removed 3 bases at V and 4 bases at J, with 9 bases between. The CDR3 runs to 13 residues. CDR3: CASSMEDRYGYTF. The CDR3 nucleotides are TGTGCCAGTAGTATGGAGGACCGCTATGGCTACACCTTC.

The chain combines TRBV5-1 with TRBJ2-7; D is unclear. CDR3 size: 14 residues. Germline V lookup: CDR1 SGHRS, CDR2 YFSETQ. With 5 bases removed from V and 0 bases from J, the gap between germline ends came to 12 bases. This CDR3 is CASRAFGISYEQYF. The CDR3, as DNA: TGCGCCAGCAGGGCCTTTGGGATCTCCTACGAGCAGTACTTC.

This clonotype was observed many times. At one end, the junction sequence differs from germline, possibly due to a read error. The chain is built from TRBV29-1 and TRBJ1-2, with TRBD1 as a possible D gene (5 bases). This CDR3 has 12 residues. The germline V gene has CDR1 SQVTM and CDR2 ANQGSEA. CDR3 residues: CSVEGDNYGYTF. The CDR3, as DNA: TGCAGCGTGGAAGGGGATAACTATGGCTACACCTTC.

This clonotype was detected ten times or more. J is TRBJ2-1 and V is TRBV15, with no clear D. Germline values: CDR1 LNHNV, CDR2 YYDKDF (reference sequence). The CDR3 is 13 residues long. V was clipped by 0 bases and J by 6 bases, with 6 bases between them. CDR3 protein: CATSRDLVNEQFF. In nucleotides, the CDR3 is TGTGCCACCAGCAGAGATCTGGTCAATGAGCAGTTCTTC.

The sample holds many counts of this clonotype. The CDR3 is CSATYGGEQYF. In nucleotides, the CDR3 is TGCAGTGCTACCTACGGGGGCGAGCAGTACTTC. The chain carries TRBV20-1 and TRBJ2-7; D is possibly TRBD2 (6 bases). Per the germline V gene, CDR1 is DFQATT and CDR2 is SNEGSKA (reference sequence). The ends were cut back, 4 bases at V and 6 bases at J, with 10 bases in the middle. The CDR3 is 11 residues long.